This is a list of T cell receptor beta chains from one sample in a study of blood T cell repertoires in COVID-19. Repertoires were generated with immunoSEQ multiplex PCR, while TCRdb's copy carries only in-frame clones and drops some. The sample lists 150,000 or so clones, around 80% occurring once. Sequencing was carried out using peripheral blood. Receptors were obtained from a human donor with acute or convalescent COVID-19. The donor label of this sample is uncertain. Both conserved end residues are trimmed from each CDR3.

V gene	J gene	CDR3 protein
TRBV7-2	TRBJ1-1	ASSRDIDTEAF
TRBV6-2/TRBV6-3	TRBJ2-5	ASSWRRGQETQY
TRBV3-1/TRBV3-2	TRBJ1-2	ASSQEERTGANYGYT
TRBV29-1	TRBJ1-2	SVHGQDYGYT
TRBV18	TRBJ2-2	ASAGTGRTGELF
TRBV6-1	TRBJ1-6	ASSEQGSSYNSPLH
TRBV2	TRBJ1-5	ASTLEGGLINQPQH
TRBV29-1	TRBJ2-1	SVLSRDYAIFTYNEQF
TRBV6-1	TRBJ1-1	ASSESRSEAF
TRBV3-1/TRBV3-2	TRBJ2-6	ASSLSGGGGANVLT
TRBV2	TRBJ2-1	ASSDNYNEQF
TRBV5-8	TRBJ2-1	ASSLVLAVRSSYNEQF
TRBV7-9	TRBJ1-1	ASSWGRGNTEAF
TRBV29-1	TRBJ1-2	SVGASHGYT
TRBV5-5	TRBJ2-3	ASSHFDRSTDTQY
TRBV4-2	TRBJ1-2	ASSQASSGQGNGYT
TRBV4-1	TRBJ1-3	ASSQVGGRVRGNTIY
TRBV15	TRBJ2-7	ATSRVSGPGNEQY
TRBV10-2	TRBJ2-3	ASSEGTPGLQGQY
TRBV4-2	TRBJ1-2	ASNPRGGTNYGYT
TRBV18	TRBJ1-2	ASSPQGSHGYT
TRBV4-1	TRBJ2-3	ASSQTDRADTQY
TRBV15	TRBJ2-5	ATSPLDRDQETQY
TRBV27	TRBJ1-2	ASRRGASYGYT
TRBV19	TRBJ1-4	AKLIPEKLF
TRBV11-3	TRBJ2-5	ASSLERGDATQY
TRBV4-2	TRBJ2-2	ASSQDRGLNTGELF
TRBV21-1	TRBJ1-3	ASSKEGASGNTIY
TRBV7-9	TRBJ1-1	ASSRGPEAF
TRBV7-2	TRBJ2-7	ASSLAGRTGYEQY
TRBV24-1	TRBJ2-3	ATSEARLAGTTDTQY
TRBV14	TRBJ1-6	ASSQELYSPLH
TRBV25-1	TRBJ1-4	ASDFSGVPTNEKLF
TRBV4-1	TRBJ1-4	ASSGVLTGGGEKLF
TRBV10-3	TRBJ1-2	AIGQGGLNYGYT
TRBV11-2	TRBJ2-5	ASSGDRGKGETQY
TRBV12-3/TRBV12-4	TRBJ2-3	ASSLQGWDTQY
TRBV18	TRBJ1-2	ASSYAAANYGYT
TRBV5-1	TRBJ2-5	ASSHSSNSQETQY
TRBV6-5	TRBJ2-1	ASNTLAGVNNEQF
TRBV5-5	TRBJ1-6	ASSLGQGYNSPLH
TRBV30	TRBJ2-3	AWSVQDTQY
TRBV3-1/TRBV3-2	TRBJ2-7	ASSSGSGQY
TRBV4-1	TRBJ1-4	ASSQETGGRVKLF
TRBV29-1	TRBJ2-1	SVEDWREGGYNEQF
TRBV2	TRBJ2-7	ASMELAGGPYEQY
TRBV2	TRBJ1-1	ASSWDTAEAF
TRBV5-1	TRBJ1-6	ASSPQATGTNSPLH
TRBV4-1	TRBJ1-2	ASSQDGGGNYGYT
TRBV19	TRBJ1-2	ASGPAGGYGYT
TRBV4-1	TRBJ1-5	ASRPNPGQGYQPQH
TRBV7-2	TRBJ2-1	ASSLDYRYNEQF
TRBV6-1	TRBJ1-4	ASSGGGVATNEKLF